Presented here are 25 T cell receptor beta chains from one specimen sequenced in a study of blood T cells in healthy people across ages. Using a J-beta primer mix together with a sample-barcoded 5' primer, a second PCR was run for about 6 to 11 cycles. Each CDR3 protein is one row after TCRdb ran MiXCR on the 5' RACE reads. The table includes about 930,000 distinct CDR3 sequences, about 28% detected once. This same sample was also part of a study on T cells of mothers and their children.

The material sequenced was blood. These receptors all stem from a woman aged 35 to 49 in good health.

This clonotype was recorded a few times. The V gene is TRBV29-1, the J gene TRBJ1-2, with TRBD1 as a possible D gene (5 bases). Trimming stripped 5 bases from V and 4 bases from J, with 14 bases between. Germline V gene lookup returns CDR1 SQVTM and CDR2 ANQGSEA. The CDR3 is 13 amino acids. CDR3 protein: CSVTDGAGYGYTF. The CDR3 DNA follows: TGCAGCGTTACCGACGGGGCGGGCTATGGCTACACCTTC.

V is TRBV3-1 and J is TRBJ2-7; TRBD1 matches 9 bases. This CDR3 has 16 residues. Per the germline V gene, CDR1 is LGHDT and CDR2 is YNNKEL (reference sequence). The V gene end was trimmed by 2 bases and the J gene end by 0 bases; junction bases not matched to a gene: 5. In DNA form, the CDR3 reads TGTGCCAGCAGCCAACTACGGACAGGGGTCTCCTACGAGCAGTACTTC. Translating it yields CASSQLRTGVSYEQYF.

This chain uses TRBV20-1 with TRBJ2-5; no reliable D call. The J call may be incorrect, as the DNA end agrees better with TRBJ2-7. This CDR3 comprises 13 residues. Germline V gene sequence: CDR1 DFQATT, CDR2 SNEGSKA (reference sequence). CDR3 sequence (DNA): TGCAGTGCTGCCCCTAGAGCGCGACTCGAGCAGTACTTC. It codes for CSAAPRARLEQYF.

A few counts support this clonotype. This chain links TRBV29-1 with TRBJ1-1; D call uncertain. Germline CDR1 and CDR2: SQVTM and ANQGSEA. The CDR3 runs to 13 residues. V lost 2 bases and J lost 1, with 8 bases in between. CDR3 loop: CSVEPQANTEAFF. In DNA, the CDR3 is TGCAGCGTTGAACCCCAGGCGAACACTGAAGCTTTCTTT.

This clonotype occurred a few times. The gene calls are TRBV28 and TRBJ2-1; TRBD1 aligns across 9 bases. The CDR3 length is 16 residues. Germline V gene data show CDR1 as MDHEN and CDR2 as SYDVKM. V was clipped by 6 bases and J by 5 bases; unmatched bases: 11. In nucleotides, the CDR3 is TGTGCCAGCAGGGGGGGGGGACAGGGAGAAAACAATGAGCAGTTCTTC. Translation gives CASRGGGQGENNEQFF.

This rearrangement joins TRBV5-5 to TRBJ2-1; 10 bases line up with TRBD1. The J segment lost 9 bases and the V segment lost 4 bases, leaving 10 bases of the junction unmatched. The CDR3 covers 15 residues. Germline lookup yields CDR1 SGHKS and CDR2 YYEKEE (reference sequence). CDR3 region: CASSASGTGAAEQFF. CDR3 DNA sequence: TGTGCCAGCAGCGCATCCGGGACAGGGGCCGCTGAGCAGTTCTTC.

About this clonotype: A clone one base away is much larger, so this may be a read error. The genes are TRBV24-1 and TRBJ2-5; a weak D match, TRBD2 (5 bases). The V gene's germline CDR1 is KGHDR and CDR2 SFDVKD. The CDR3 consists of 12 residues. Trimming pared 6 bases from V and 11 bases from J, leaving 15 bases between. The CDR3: CATSFQAGKQYF. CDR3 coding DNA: TGTGCCACCAGTTTTCAGGCGGGCAAGCAGTACTTC.

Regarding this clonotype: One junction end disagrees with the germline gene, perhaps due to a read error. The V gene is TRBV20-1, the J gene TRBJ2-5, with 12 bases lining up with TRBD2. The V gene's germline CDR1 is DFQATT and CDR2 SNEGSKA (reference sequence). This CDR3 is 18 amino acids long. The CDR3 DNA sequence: TGCAGTGCTAGGGACTCCGGGACTAGCGGGCTGTACCAAGCGACCCAGTACTTC. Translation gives CSARDSGTSGLYQATQYF.

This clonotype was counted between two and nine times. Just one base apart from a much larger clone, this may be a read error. Written as DNA, the CDR3 is TGTGCCAGCAGCCAACCCGGGACAGGGAGCTCTGGGGCCAACGTCCGGACTTTC. Encoded protein: CASSQPGTGSSGANVRTF. This sequence joins TRBV4-2 and TRBJ2-6; the match to TRBD1 covers 9 bases. CDR3 size: 18 residues. CDR1 is LGHNA and CDR2 is YNFKEQ in the germline V gene.

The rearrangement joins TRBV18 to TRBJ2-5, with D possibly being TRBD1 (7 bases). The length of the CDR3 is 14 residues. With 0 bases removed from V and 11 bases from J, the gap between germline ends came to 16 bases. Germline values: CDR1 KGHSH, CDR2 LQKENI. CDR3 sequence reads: CASSPPPQGGEQYF. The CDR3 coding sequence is TGTGCCAGCTCACCACCGCCTCAGGGGGGTGAGCAGTACTTC.

The CDR3 DNA follows: TGCGCCAGCAGTCAATCTGAGGACCAGTACTTC. Encoded protein: CASSQSEDQYF. V and J are TRBV23-1 and TRBJ2-5; unclear D gene. TRBV23-1 is an ORF for which the function is uncertain. The CDR3 sequence is 11 residues long. Trimming stripped 0 bases from V and 10 bases from J, with 6 bases between.

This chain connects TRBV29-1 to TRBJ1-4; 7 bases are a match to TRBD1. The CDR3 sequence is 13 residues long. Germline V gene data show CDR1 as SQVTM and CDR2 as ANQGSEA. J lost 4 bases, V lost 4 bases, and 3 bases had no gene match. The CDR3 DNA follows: TGCAGCGTTGTCGGGACAGATAATGAAAAACTGTTTTTT. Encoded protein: CSVVGTDNEKLFF.

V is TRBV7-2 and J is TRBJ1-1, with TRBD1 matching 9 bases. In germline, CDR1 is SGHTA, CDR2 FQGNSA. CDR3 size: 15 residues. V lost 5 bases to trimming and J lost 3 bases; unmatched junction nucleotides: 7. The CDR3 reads CASSPYRTGDTEAFF. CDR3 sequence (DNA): TGTGCCAGCAGCCCCTACAGGACAGGGGACACTGAAGCTTTCTTT.

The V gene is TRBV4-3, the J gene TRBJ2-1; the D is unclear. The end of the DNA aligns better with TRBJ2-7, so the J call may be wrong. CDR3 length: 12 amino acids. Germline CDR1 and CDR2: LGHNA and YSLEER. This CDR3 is CASSQGSREQYF. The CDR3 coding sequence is TGCGCCAGCAGCCAAGGGTCTCGTGAGCAGTACTTC.

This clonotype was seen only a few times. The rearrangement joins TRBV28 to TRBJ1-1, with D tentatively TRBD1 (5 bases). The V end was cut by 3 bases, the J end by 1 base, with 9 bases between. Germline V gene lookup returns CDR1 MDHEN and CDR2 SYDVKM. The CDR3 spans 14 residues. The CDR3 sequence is CASSFPRANTEAFF. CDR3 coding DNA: TGTGCCAGCAGTTTTCCCAGGGCGAACACTGAAGCTTTCTTT.

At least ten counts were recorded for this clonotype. The CDR3 DNA reads TGTGCCAGCAGTTTAGTCGGTCAGAGTGAGCAGTTCTTC. This codes for CASSLVGQSEQFF. The rearrangement uses TRBV12-3 or TRBV12-4 and TRBJ2-1; D call uncertain. Between the trimmed V and J ends, which lost 1 base and 9 bases, there was a span of 10 bases. The CDR3 sequence is 13 residues long.

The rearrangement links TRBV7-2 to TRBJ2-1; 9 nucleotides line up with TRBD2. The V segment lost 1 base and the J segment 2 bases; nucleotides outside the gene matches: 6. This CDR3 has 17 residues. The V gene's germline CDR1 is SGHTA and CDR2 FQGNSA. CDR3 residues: CASSLGLAGNPYNEQFF. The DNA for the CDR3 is TGTGCCAGCAGCTTAGGGCTAGCGGGGAATCCCTACAATGAGCAGTTCTTC.

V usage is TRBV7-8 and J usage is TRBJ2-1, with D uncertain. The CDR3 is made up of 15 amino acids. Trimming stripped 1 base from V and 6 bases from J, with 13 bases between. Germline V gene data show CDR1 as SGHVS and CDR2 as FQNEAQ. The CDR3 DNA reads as TGTGCCAGCAGCTTAGTCGGAAGTGTAAGCAATGAGCAGTTCTTC. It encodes CASSLVGSVSNEQFF.

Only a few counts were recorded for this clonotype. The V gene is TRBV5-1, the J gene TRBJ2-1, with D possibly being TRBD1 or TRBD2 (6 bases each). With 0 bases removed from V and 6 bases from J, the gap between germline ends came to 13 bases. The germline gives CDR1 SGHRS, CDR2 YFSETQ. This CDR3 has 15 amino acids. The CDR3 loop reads CASSLVPGAGNEQFF. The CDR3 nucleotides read TGCGCCAGCAGCTTGGTTCCGGGGGCGGGCAATGAGCAGTTCTTC.

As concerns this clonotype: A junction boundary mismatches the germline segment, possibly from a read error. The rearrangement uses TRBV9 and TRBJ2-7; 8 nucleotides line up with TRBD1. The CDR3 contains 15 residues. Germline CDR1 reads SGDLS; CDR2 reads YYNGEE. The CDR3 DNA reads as TGTGCCGGCAGCGTAGGGACAGGAATGGGCTACGAGCAGTACTTC. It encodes CAGSVGTGMGYEQYF.

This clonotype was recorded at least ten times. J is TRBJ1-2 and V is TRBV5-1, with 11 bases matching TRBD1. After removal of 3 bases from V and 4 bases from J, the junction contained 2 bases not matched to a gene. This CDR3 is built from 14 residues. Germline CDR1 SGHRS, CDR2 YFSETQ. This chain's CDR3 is CASSWGTGGYGYTF. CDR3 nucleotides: TGCGCCAGCAGCTGGGGGACAGGGGGCTATGGCTACACCTTC. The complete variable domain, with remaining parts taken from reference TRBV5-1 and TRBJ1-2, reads KAGVTQTPRYLIKTRGQQVTLSCSPISGHRSVSWYQQTPGQGLQFLFEYFSETQRNKGNFPGRFSGRQFSNSRSEMNVSTLELGDSALYLCASSWGTGGYGYTFGSGTRLTVV.

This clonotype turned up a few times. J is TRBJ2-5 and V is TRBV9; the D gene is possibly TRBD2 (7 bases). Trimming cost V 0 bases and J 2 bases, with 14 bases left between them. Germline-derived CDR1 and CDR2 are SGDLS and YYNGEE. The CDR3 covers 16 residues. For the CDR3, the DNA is TGTGCCAGCAGCGTAGGAGTCGGGGGGCCTCAAGAGACCCAGTACTTC. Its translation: CASSVGVGGPQETQYF.

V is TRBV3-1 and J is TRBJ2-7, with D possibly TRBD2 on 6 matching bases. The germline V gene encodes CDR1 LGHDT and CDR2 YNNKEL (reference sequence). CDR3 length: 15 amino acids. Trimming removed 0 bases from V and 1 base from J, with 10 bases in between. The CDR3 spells CASSQDWAGSYEQYF. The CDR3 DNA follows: TGTGCCAGCAGCCAAGATTGGGCGGGATCCTACGAGCAGTACTTC.

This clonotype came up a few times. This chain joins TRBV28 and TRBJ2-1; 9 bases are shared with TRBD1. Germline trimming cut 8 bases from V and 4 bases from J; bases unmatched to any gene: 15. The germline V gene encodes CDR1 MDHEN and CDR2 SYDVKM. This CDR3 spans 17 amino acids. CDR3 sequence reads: CASPPLGQGSSYNEQFF. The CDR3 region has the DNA TGTGCCAGCCCTCCCTTGGGACAGGGATCATCGTACAATGAGCAGTTCTTC.

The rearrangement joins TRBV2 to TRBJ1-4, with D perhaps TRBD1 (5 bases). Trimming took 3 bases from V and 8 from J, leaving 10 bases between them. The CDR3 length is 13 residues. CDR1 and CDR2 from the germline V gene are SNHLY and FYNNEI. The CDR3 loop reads CASSEEGREKLFF. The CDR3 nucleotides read TGTGCCAGCAGTGAGGAGGGGCGGGAAAAACTGTTTTTT.